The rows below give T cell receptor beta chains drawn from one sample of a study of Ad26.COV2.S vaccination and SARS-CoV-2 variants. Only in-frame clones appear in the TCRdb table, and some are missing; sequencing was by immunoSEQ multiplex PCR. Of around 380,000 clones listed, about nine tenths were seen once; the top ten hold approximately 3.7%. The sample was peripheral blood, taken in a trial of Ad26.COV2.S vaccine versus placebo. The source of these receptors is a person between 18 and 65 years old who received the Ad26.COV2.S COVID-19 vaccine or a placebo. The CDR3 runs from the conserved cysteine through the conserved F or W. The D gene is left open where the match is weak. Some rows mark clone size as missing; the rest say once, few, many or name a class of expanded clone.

CASSLSGASYEQYF TGTGCCAGTAGTTTGTCAGGGGCCTCCTACGAGCAGTACTTC NA TRBJ2-7 NA TRBV19
CASSEWYGGGQPQHF TGTGCCAGCAGTGAATGGTACGGGGGCGGGCAGCCCCAGCATTTT once TRBJ1-5 NA TRBV6-1
CASSARDKHSPLHF TGTGCCAGCAGCGCCAGGGACAAGCATTCACCCCTCCACTTT NA TRBJ1-6 NA TRBV5-5
CASSPNDGRGTTYGYTF TGTGCCAGCTCACCAAACGATGGTCGGGGGACAACGTATGGCTACACCTTC NA TRBJ1-2 NA TRBV18
CASRPQGAYTQYF TGTGCCAGCAGACCACAGGGGGCATATACGCAGTATTTT NA TRBJ2-3 TRBD1 TRBV5-4
CATSRDISSGTTNYEQYF TGTGCCACCAGCAGAGATATATCCTCCGGGACTACTAACTACGAGCAGTACTTC many TRBJ2-7 TRBD2 TRBV15
CASSLDDSSYGYTF TGTGCCAGCAGCTTAGATGACAGTTCCTATGGCTACACCTTC NA TRBJ1-2 NA TRBV11-2
CASRVGLAGGASTDTQYF TGTGCCAGCCGGGTTGGGCTAGCGGGGGGAGCTAGCACAGATACGCAGTATTTT few TRBJ2-3 TRBD2 TRBV2
CASSLGLHTGELFF TGTGCCAGCAGCCTGGGGCTGCACACCGGGGAGCTGTTTTTT NA TRBJ2-2 NA TRBV3-1/TRBV3-2
CASRNRGGTEAFF TGTGCCAGTAGGAACAGGGGCGGCACTGAAGCTTTCTTT NA TRBJ1-1 TRBD1 TRBV19
CASSLGQVNTEAFF TGTGCCAGCAGTTTGGGACAAGTGAACACTGAAGCTTTCTTT NA TRBJ1-1 NA TRBV27
CASTFGLAEAFF TGTGCCAGCACCTTCGGTTTGGCTGAAGCTTTCTTT NA TRBJ1-1 NA TRBV12-3/TRBV12-4
CASSLDPGTNSPLHF TGCGCCAGCAGCTTGGACCCAGGGACGAATTCACCCCTCCACTTT NA TRBJ1-6 NA TRBV5-1
CAWSATWGETQYF TGTGCCTGGAGTGCAACTTGGGGGGAGACCCAGTACTTC NA TRBJ2-5 NA TRBV30
CASSFYRDNYGYTF TGTGCCAGCAGCTTTTATCGGGACAACTATGGCTACACCTTC NA TRBJ1-2 NA TRBV7-9
CASSSRLAGAEQYF TGCGCCAGCAGCTCGAGACTAGCGGGGGCCGAGCAGTACTTC NA TRBJ2-7 TRBD2 TRBV5-1
CASSRGGRGTDTQYF TGTGCCAGCAGCCGGGGGGGCAGAGGGACAGATACGCAGTATTTT NA TRBJ2-3 TRBD2 TRBV5-4
CASSLDPQPDTQYF TGTGCCAGCAGCTTAGACCCCCAACCGGATACGCAGTATTTT NA TRBJ2-3 NA TRBV11-1
CASSPLAGVAIQYF TGTGCCAGCAGCCCCCTAGCGGGGGTCGCCATTCAGTACTTC NA TRBJ2-4 TRBD2 TRBV7-2
CASSGSHLDYGYTF TGTGCCAGCAGCGGTTCTCACTTGGATTATGGCTACACCTTC NA TRBJ1-2 NA TRBV6-5